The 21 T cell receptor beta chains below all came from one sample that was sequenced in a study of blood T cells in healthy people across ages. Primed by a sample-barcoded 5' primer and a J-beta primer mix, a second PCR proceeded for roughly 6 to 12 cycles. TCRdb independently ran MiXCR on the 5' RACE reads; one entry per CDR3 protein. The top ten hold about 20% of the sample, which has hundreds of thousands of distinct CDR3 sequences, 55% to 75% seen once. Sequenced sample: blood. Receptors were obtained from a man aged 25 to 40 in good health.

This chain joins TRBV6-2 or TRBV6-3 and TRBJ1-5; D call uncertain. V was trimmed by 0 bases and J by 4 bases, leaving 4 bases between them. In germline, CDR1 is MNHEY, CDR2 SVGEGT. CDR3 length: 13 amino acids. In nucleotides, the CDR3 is TGTGCCAGCAGTTACTCTAAGAATCAGCCCCAGCATTTT. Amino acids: CASSYSKNQPQHF.

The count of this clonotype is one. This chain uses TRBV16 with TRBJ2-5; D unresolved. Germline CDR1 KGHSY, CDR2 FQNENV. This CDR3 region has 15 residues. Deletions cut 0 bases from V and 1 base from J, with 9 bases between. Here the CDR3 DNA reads TGTGCCAGCAGCCAATCTCGGATAGCCCAAGAGACCCAGTACTTC. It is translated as CASSQSRIAQETQYF.

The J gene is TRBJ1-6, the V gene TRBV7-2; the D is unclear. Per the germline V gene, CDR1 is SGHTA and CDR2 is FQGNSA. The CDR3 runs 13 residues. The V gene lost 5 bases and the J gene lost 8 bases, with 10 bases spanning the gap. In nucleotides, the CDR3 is TGTGCCAGCAGCCCCCGCTTCGATTCACCCCTCCACTTT. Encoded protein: CASSPRFDSPLHF.

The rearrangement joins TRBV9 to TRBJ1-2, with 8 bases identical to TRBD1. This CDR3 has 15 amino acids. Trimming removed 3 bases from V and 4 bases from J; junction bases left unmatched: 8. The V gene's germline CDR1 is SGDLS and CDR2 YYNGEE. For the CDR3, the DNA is TGTGCCAGCAGCGGGACAGGGAGGGCCCTCTATGGCTACACCTTC. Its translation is CASSGTGRALYGYTF.

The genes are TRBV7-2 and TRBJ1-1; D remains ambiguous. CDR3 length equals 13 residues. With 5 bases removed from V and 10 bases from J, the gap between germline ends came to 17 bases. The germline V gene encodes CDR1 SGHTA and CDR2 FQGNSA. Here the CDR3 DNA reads TGTGCCAGCAGCGTGGGTGAACAAAGAGCAGCTTTCTTT. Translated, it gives CASSVGEQRAAFF.

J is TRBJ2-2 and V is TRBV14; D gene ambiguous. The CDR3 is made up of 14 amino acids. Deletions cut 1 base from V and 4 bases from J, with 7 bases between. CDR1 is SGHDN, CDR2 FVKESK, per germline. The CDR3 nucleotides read TGTGCCAGCAGCCAAGTTGCGAGCACCGGGGAGCTGTTTTTT. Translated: CASSQVASTGELFF.

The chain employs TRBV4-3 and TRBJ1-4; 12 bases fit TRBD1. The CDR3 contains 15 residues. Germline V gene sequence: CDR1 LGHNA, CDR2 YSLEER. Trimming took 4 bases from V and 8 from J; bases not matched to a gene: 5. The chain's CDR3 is CASSRTGTGGEKLFF. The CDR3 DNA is TGCGCCAGCAGCCGAACCGGGACAGGGGGCGAAAAACTGTTTTTT.

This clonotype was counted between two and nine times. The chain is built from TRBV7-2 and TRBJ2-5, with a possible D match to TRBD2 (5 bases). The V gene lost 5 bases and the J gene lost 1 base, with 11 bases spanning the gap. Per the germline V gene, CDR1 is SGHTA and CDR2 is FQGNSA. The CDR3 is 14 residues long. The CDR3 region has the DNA TGTGCCAGCAGCCAAGGCGGGCGCCAAGAGACCCAGTACTTC. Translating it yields CASSQGGRQETQYF.

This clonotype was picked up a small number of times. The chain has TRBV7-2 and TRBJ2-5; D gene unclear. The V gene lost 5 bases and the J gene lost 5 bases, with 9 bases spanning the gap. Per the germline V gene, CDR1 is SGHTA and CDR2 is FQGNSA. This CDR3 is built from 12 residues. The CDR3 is CASSPLRETQYF. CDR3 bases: TGTGCCAGCAGCCCCCTACGGGAGACCCAGTACTTC.

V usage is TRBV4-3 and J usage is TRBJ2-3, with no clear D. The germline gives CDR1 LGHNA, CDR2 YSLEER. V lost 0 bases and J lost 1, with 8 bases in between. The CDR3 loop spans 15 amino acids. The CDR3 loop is CASSQELGRTDTQYF. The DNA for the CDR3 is TGCGCCAGCAGCCAAGAGTTAGGACGCACAGATACGCAGTATTTT.

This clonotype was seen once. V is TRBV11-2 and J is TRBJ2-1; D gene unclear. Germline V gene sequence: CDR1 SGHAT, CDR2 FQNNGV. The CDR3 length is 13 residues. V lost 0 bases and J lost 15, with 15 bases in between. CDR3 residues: CASSLDLNYRAFF. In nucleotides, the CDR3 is TGTGCCAGCAGCTTAGATCTGAACTATCGGGCGTTCTTC.

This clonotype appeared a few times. The chain's CDR3 is CASSQGGMVRNEQYF. The CDR3, as DNA: TGTGCCAGCAGCCAAGGGGGTATGGTGCGGAACGAGCAGTACTTC. The gene calls are TRBV7-2 and TRBJ2-7, with D perhaps TRBD1 (6 bases). The CDR3 loop spans 15 amino acids. Per germline, CDR1 SGHTA and CDR2 FQGNSA. V dropped 5 bases and J dropped 5 bases, with 19 bases sitting between them.

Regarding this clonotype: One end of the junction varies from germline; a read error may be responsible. CDR3 bases: TGCAGTGCTAGAGATCTCAGGAGGACAGACCTCAATGGGCAGTTCTTC. Translation gives CSARDLRRTDLNGQFF. This chain links TRBV20-1 with TRBJ2-1; D may be TRBD1 (6 bases). In germline, CDR1 is DFQATT, CDR2 SNEGSKA (reference sequence). The CDR3 has 16 residues.

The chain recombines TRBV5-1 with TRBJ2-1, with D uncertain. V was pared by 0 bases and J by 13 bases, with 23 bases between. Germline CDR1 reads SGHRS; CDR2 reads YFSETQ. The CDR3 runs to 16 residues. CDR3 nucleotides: TGCGCCAGCAGCTTGGCCGGGCAGGTACAACAAGAGACCCAGTTCTTC. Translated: CASSLAGQVQQETQFF.

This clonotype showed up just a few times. CDR3 loop: CASSPRPDVQETQYF. The DNA for the CDR3 is TGTGCCAGCAGCCCCCGCCCTGACGTACAAGAGACCCAGTACTTC. V usage is TRBV7-2 and J usage is TRBJ2-5; D call uncertain. This CDR3 has 15 amino acids. Germline V lookup: CDR1 SGHTA, CDR2 FQGNSA. Trimming took off 5 bases at V and 2 bases at J, with 15 bases between the two ends.

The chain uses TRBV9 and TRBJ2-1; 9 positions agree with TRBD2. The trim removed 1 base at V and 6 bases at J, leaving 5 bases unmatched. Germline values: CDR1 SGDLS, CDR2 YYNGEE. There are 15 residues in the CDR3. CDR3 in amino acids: CASSVTSGGFNEQFF. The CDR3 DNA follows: TGTGCCAGCAGCGTAACCAGCGGGGGGTTCAATGAGCAGTTCTTC.

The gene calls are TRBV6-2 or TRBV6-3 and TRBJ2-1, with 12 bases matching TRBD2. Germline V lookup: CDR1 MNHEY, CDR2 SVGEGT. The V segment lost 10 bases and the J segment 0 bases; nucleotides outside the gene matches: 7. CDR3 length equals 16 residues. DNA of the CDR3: TGTGCCATCGGGACTAGCGGGTTAAGCTCCTACAATGAGCAGTTCTTC. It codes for CAIGTSGLSSYNEQFF.

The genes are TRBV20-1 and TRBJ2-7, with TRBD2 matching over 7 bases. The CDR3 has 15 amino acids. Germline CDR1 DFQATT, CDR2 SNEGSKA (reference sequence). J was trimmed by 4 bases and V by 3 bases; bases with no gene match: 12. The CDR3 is CSASRLGGSWYEQYF. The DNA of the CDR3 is TGCAGTGCTAGTCGTCTCGGCGGGAGCTGGTACGAGCAGTACTTC.

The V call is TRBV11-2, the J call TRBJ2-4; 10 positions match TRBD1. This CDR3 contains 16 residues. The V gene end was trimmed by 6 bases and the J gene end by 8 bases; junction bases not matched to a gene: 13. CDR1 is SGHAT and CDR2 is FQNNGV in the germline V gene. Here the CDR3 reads CASRKMSADRGDIQYF. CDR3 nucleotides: TGTGCCAGCAGGAAAATGTCGGCGGACAGGGGGGACATTCAGTACTTC.

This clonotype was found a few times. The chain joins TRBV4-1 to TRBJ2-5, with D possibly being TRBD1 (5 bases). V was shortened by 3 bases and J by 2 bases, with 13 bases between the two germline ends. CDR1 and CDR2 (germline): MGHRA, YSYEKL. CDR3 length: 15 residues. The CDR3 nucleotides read TGCGCCAGCAGCCAGTATAGTACAGGACAAGAGACCCAGTACTTC. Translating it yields CASSQYSTGQETQYF.

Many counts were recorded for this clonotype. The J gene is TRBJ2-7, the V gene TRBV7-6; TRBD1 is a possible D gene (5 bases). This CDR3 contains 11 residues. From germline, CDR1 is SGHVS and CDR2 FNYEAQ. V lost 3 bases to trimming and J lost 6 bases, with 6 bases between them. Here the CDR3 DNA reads TGTGCCAGCAGCTTCCAGGGCGAGCAGTACTTC. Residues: CASSFQGEQYF.